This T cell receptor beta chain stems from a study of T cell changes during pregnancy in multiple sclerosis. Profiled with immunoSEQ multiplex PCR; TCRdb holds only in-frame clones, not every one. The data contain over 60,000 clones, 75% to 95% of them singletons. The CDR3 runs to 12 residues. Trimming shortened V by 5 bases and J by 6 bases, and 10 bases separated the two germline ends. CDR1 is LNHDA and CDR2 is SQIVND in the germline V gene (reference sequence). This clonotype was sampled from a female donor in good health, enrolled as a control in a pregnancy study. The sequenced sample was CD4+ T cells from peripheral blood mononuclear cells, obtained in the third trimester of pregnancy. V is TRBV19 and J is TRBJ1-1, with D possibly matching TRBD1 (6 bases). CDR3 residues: CASSSQGAEAFF. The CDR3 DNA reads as TGTGCCAGTAGTTCACAGGGTGCTGAAGCTTTCTTT.